This TCR beta chain was captured in a study of cytomegalovirus exposure and HLA in healthy donors. Primers: 60 Vbeta forward and 13 Jbeta reverse. Some clones are missing from TCRdb's copy, which holds only in-frame ones; the method was immunoSEQ multiplex PCR. The sample holds more than 95,000 clones; over 60% are singletons and the top ten take 5.5% to 8%. Note on this clone: Its antigen remains unknown.

Germline V gives CDR1 ENHRY, CDR2 SYGVKD. V shed 4 bases, J shed 0 bases, and the junction held 3 bases outside the gene matches. CDR3 length: 15 amino acids. Study-wide results and caveats: Altogether, 150 to 200 TCR beta chains were recorded as cytomegalovirus-associated. In a later analysis, compared with equally common non-associated chains, HLA-associated beta chains were more expanded. Later work associated 16,951 TCR beta sequences with HLA alleles at 0.05 false discovery rate. In most subjects, TCR beta sequences reportedly gave accurate predictions of HLA-A and HLA-B alleles.

The sequenced sample was PBMCs. This receptor was identified in a woman between 40 and 55 years old in good health and CMV-seronegative. V is TRBV10-3 and J is TRBJ2-3; 8 nucleotides match TRBD1. For the CDR3, the DNA is TGTGCCATCAGTGGCCGGACAGGGAGCACAGATACGCAGTATTTT. This gives the protein CAISGRTGSTDTQYF.